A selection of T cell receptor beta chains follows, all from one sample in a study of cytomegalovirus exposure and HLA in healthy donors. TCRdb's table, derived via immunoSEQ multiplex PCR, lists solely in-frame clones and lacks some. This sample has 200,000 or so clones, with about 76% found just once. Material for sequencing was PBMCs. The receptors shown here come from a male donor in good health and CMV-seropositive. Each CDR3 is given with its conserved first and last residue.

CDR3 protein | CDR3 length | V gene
CSVAPSNEQFF | 11 | TRBV29-1
CSVEDGRGYTF | 11 | TRBV29-1
CASSLGQAGNTIYF | 14 | TRBV5-1
CASSLGRTPSYEQYF | 15 | TRBV18
CASSLGLAGTQETQYF | 16 | TRBV6-6
CASSATGGNQPQHF | 14 | TRBV9
CASSLLASGGPGANVLTF | 18 | TRBV5-4
CASSFRGKGLNTEAFF | 16 | TRBV5-8
CASSLRQGTNTDTQYF | 16 | TRBV9
CASSPRSGLAGGITDTQYF | 19 | TRBV19
CASWEGGEAIYF | 12 | TRBV6-5
CASSQDNVVLAGGSETQYF | 19 | TRBV14
CASSLSQIGTGEAFF | 15 | TRBV5-1
CASSLGDSTNQPQHF | 15 | TRBV5-1
CASSQDPRSTDTQYF | 15 | TRBV4-2
CASSLGAGRPENIQYF | 16 | TRBV5-4
CASSSLRGGTQDTQYF | 16 | TRBV11-2
CASSEKGARTEAFF | 14 | TRBV2
CASSVGVAGGGTDTQYF | 17 | TRBV9
CASSYNDGRVPEGAFF | 16 | TRBV6-5
CASTVGGGNSPLHF | 14 | TRBV7-9
CASSFGTGRAGELFF | 15 | TRBV11-3
CASSLDWGTGAYEQYF | 16 | TRBV11-2
CASSESGRVTNEQFF | 15 | TRBV6-1
CASSGLRQGALGYTF | 15 | TRBV2
CASSFPQTAAGGRRDTQYF | 19 | TRBV7-9
CASSLRYPYGYTF | 13 | TRBV7-8
CAWSRSGRVTDTQYF | 15 | TRBV30
CASSEDRDTEAFF | 13 | TRBV2
CASTFRQANTGELFF | 15 | TRBV5-1
CASSPVQGNYGYTF | 14 | TRBV7-9
CASSQDLQGLYGYTF | 15 | TRBV4-3
CASSLDSGQLSYEQYF | 16 | TRBV7-2
CASSFAGGPVSGYEQYF | 17 | TRBV27
CASSRVLSGTEAFF | 14 | TRBV5-6
CASGTGQGRNEQFF | 14 | TRBV6-1
CSVRGLANEKLFF | 13 | TRBV29-1